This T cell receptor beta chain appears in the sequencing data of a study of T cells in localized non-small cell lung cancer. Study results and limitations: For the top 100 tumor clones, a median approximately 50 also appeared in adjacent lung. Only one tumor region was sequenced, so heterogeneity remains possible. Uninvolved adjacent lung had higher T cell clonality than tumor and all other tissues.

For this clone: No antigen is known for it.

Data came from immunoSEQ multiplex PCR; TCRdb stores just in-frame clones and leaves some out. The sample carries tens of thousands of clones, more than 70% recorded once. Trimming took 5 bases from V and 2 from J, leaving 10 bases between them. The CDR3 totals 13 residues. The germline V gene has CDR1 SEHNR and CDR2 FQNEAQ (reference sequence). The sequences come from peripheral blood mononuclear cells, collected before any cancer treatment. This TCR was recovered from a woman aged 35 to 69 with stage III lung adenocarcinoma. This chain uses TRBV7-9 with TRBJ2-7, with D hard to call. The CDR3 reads CASSRSITYEQYF. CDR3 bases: TGTGCCAGCAGCCGATCAATCACCTACGAGCAGTACTTC.